The sequence of this T cell receptor (beta chain) was determined in a study of glioma-infiltrating T cells after dendritic cell vaccination. About the research overall: Autologous tumor lysate was loaded overnight onto monocyte-derived dendritic cells grown seven days with IL-4 and GM-CSF. Notes on the study in general: No direct clonality-survival link was found; a diverse polyclonal response may matter.

This CDR3 has 14 residues. Germline loops: CDR1 MNHNS, CDR2 SASEGT. The V gene lost 1 base and the J gene lost 1 base, with 8 bases spanning the gap. Regarding time point: after dendritic cell vaccination, including at tumor progression/relapse. With regard to this clone: The target antigen is unknown.

TCRdb's table, derived via immunoSEQ multiplex PCR, lists solely in-frame clones and lacks some. The table has about 91,000 clones, 80% to 90% seen once. The starting material was blood, obtained after dendritic cell vaccination. The V gene is TRBV6-1, the J gene TRBJ2-7; weak D call: TRBD2 (6 bases). The source is a human donor with glioblastoma. CDR3 amino acids: CASSEGDLSYEQYF. The CDR3 DNA reads TGTGCCAGCAGTGAAGGGGACTTGTCCTACGAGCAGTACTTC.